This T cell receptor beta chain was recorded in a study of T cell responses to AZD1222 COVID-19 vaccine. The protocol was immunoSEQ multiplex PCR, while the TCRdb copy is restricted to in-frame clones and leaves out a portion. Found here are 65,000 to 100,000 clones, around 90% of them singletons; the top ten hold 6.5% to 9.5%. Study-level points and caveats: Clonal diversity may have been underestimated in mostly white British donors. It was only after the peak T cell response that any repertoires were sampled.

Germline CDR1 is LGHDT and CDR2 is YNNKEL (reference sequence). The CDR3 length is 18 residues. Trimming cost V 0 bases and J 8 bases; bases outside gene matches: 14. About this clone: Its antigen remains unidentified.

The chain links TRBV3-1 (or the pseudogene TRBV3-2) to TRBJ2-3; TRBD2 aligns across 10 bases. This receptor was identified in an adult who received the AZD1222 COVID-19 vaccine. The sample consisted of peripheral blood, taken 28 days after the second AZD1222 dose. The CDR3 DNA is TGTGCCAGCAGCCAAGAGGGACTAGCGCGTCCCGGTGCAGGTACGCAGTATTTT. Its protein product is CASSQEGLARPGAGTQYF.